This T cell receptor (beta chain) was observed in a study of blood T cell repertoires in COVID-19. Study context: Collection of acute and convalescent COVID-19 samples took place in the United States, Italy and Spain. T cells, B-cell-depleted T cells, or PBMCs supplied cDNA or gDNA.

Researchers sorted participants into cohorts using their self-reported clinical history. Those designated as exposed participants met a COVID-19 case within 2 weeks before study entry. The method was immunoSEQ multiplex PCR; TCRdb's version includes in-frame clones alone and lacks a portion of them. The sample has roughly 200,000 clones; 86% are singletons. The source of this sequence is a woman aged 25 to 45 who had been exposed to COVID-19. Sequencing was performed on PBMCs or T cells enriched from blood (not recorded which).

Here the CDR3 reads CATSGSGTEAFF. In DNA, the CDR3 is TGTGCCACCAGTGGGTCCGGCACTGAAGCTTTCTTT. The V gene is TRBV24-1, the J gene TRBJ1-1; D uncertain. V was trimmed by 5 bases and J by 4 bases, leaving 7 bases between them. The germline V gene encodes CDR1 KGHDR and CDR2 SFDVKD. This CDR3 is built from 12 residues.